One sample yielded the 5 T cell receptor beta chains listed below, sequenced in a study of T cell changes during pregnancy in multiple sclerosis. Libraries were prepared by immunoSEQ multiplex PCR; TCRdb keeps only in-frame clonotypes and omits some of them. The top ten clones hold approximately 2.2% of a sample with approximately 90,000 clones, around 92% of them seen once. The sequences come from peripheral blood, collected after pregnancy. The receptors here all came from a female donor with multiple sclerosis, enrolled in a pregnancy study.

The genes are TRBV19 and TRBJ1-6; possibly TRBD1 for D (6 bases). Trimming left V 5 bases short and J 2 bases short, with 13 bases between. The CDR3 extends over 16 amino acids. CDR1 and CDR2 (germline): LNHDA, SQIVND (reference sequence). The CDR3 loop reads CASSPGHRTYNSPLHF. In DNA form, the CDR3 reads TGTGCCAGTAGTCCGGGACACCGAACCTATAATTCACCCCTCCACTTT.

J is TRBJ2-3 and V is TRBV12-5; 8 nucleotides match TRBD1. Germline trimming cut 7 bases from V and 6 bases from J; bases unmatched to any gene: 12. Germline V lookup: CDR1 LGHNT, CDR2 FRNRAP. CDR3 length equals 15 residues. CDR3 DNA: TGTGCTAGTGTCATATCCCAGGGGGCCTTGGATACGCAGTATTTT. Translating it yields CASVISQGALDTQYF. The full variable domain, completed using reference TRBV12-5 and TRBJ2-3, is DARVTQTPRHKVTEMGQEVTMRCQPILGHNTVFWYRQTMMQGLELLAYFRNRAPLDDSGMPKDRFSAEMPDATLATLKIQPSEPRDSAVYFCASVISQGALDTQYFGPGTRLTVL.

This rearrangement joins TRBV30 to TRBJ1-1; D possibly corresponds to TRBD1 (5 bases). V dropped 4 bases and J dropped 7 bases, with 7 bases sitting between them. CDR1 and CDR2 (germline): GTSNPN, SVGIG (reference sequence). CDR3 length: 10 residues. This CDR3 reads CAWIQGEAFF. Here the CDR3 DNA reads TGTGCCTGGATCCAGGGTGAAGCTTTCTTT. The full variable domain, rest sourced from reference TRBV30 and TRBJ1-1, is SQTIHQWPATLVQPVGSPLSLECTVEGTSNPNLYWYRQAAGRGLQLLFYSVGIGQISSEVPQNLSASRPQDRQFILSSKKLLLSDSGFYLCAWIQGEAFFGQGTRLTVV.

The V gene is TRBV29-1, the J gene TRBJ2-5; 8 bases match TRBD1. This CDR3 contains 13 residues. Germline loops: CDR1 SQVTM, CDR2 ANQGSEA. Trimming removed 4 bases from V and 7 bases from J; junction bases left unmatched: 8. CDR3 sequence reads: CSVGGDRRGTQYF. CDR3 nucleotide sequence: TGCAGCGTTGGAGGGGACAGGCGAGGGACCCAGTACTTC.

The chain employs TRBV2 and TRBJ1-2, with 11 nucleotides matching TRBD1. This CDR3 is 14 amino acids long. The V gene's germline CDR1 is SNHLY and CDR2 FYNNEI. With V trimmed by 9 bases and J by 1 base, 4 bases remained unmatched. CDR3 nucleotide sequence: TGTGCCAGTGCGGGACAGGGGGATAACTATGGCTACACCTTC. It translates to CASAGQGDNYGYTF.